This T cell receptor beta chain stems from a study of OX40 agonist ivuxolimab in advanced cancers. Study-level background: The drug used for patients, ivuxolimab, was an agonistic anti-OX40 (CD134) antibody. Patients in the trial were receiving intravenous ivuxolimab every 2 weeks, at doses of 0.01 to 10 mg/kg.

As to this clone: The antigen is not known.

Using immunoSEQ multiplex PCR, the repertoire was profiled, and TCRdb retains in-frame clones only, with some absent. The sample lists some 74,000 clones, around 85% occurring once. V gave up 5 bases and J gave up 2 bases; unmatched junction bases: 9. CDR1 and CDR2 from the germline V gene are SEHNR and FQNEAQ (reference sequence). This CDR3 spans 16 amino acids. Study findings and constraints: Expanded peripheral T cells had an undetermined antigen specificity.

The source was CD4+ or CD8+ T cells sorted from blood, collected in a trial of the OX40 agonist ivuxolimab. J is TRBJ2-3 and V is TRBV7-9, with TRBD1 matching 8 bases. The sequence derives from an adult with an advanced solid tumor such as melanoma, head and neck, liver or kidney cancer. The chain's CDR3 is CASSHLTGAATDTQYF. The CDR3 region has the DNA TGTGCCAGCAGCCACTTGACAGGGGCCGCCACAGATACGCAGTATTTT.